This TCR beta chain stems from a study of Ad26.COV2.S vaccination and SARS-CoV-2 variants. As for treatment: 15 to 20 received Ad26.COV2.S at low or high dose, single or two shots; 5 received placebo; per-sample allocation not given. The study sampled participants on day 63 after the first vaccine or placebo injection. Donation came from an adult in Boston who was aged 18-55 years. Some clones are missing from TCRdb's copy, which holds only in-frame ones; the method was immunoSEQ multiplex PCR. The top ten clones hold 1.5% to 2% of a sample with roughly 400,000 clones, around nine tenths of them seen once. Specimen: peripheral blood, collected in a trial of Ad26.COV2.S vaccine versus placebo. This clonotype originated in a person aged 18-60 years who received the Ad26.COV2.S COVID-19 vaccine or a placebo.

In DNA, the CDR3 is TGTGCCAGCAGCCAAGAAGTTACAGCCTATGGCTACACCTTC. Translation: CASSQEVTAYGYTF. This rearrangement joins TRBV4-2 to TRBJ1-2; D call uncertain. In germline, CDR1 is LGHNA, CDR2 YNFKEQ. V dropped 0 bases and J dropped 4 bases, with 9 bases sitting between them. The CDR3 is made up of 14 amino acids.